Below are 27 T cell receptor beta chains sequenced from a single sample in a study of T-cell reconstitution after alpha-beta-depleted transplantation in children. It was with unique molecular identifiers that the TCRbeta library was prepared. TCRdb reprocessed the PCR reads with MiXCR, giving one entry per CDR3 protein. In the table there are approximately 350,000 distinct CDR3 sequences, roughly 15% of which are singletons. Sequenced here: PBMCs, sampled from the stem cell graft. These receptor sequences come from a human donor who donated a stem cell graft to a child with Fanconi anemia.

This clonotype was seen more than once but under ten times. This chain connects TRBV19 to TRBJ2-2; 7 positions match TRBD1. CDR1 is LNHDA, CDR2 SQIVND, per germline (reference sequence). V shed 3 bases and J 4 bases; nucleotides not matched to a gene: 5. This CDR3 is built from 15 residues. CDR3 DNA: TGTGCCAGTAGTATCCGACAGGGTGGCACCGGGGAGCTGTTTTTT. It specifies CASSIRQGGTGELFF.

Only a few counts were recorded for this clonotype. V usage is TRBV28 and J usage is TRBJ1-5; no reliable D call. Germline V CDR1 and CDR2: MDHEN, SYDVKM. Between the trimmed V and J ends, which lost 6 bases and 4 bases, there was a span of 16 bases. The CDR3 has 15 residues. CDR3 residues: CASSPPLGINQPQHF. The CDR3 nucleotides read TGTGCCAGCAGCCCCCCCTTGGGGATAAATCAGCCCCAGCATTTT.

This clonotype has a count of ten or more. This chain uses TRBV2 with TRBJ2-6; D ambiguous. The germline gives CDR1 SNHLY, CDR2 FYNNEI. V lost 5 bases to trimming and J lost 2 bases, with 16 bases between them. The CDR3 sequence is 17 residues long. The CDR3 sequence is CASSNPGSATGANVLTF. The CDR3 DNA sequence: TGTGCCAGCAGTAACCCTGGAAGCGCTACTGGGGCCAACGTCCTGACTTTC. Full variable domain (missing parts from reference TRBV2 and TRBJ2-6): EPEVTQTPSHQVTQMGQEVILRCVPISNHLYFYWYRQILGQKVEFLVSFYNNEISEKSEIFDDQFSVERPDGSNFTLKIRSTKLEDSAMYFCASSNPGSATGANVLTFGAGSRLTVL.

The rearrangement uses TRBV6-4 and TRBJ1-2; 10 positions match TRBD1. The germline V gene encodes CDR1 MRHNA and CDR2 SNTAGT. The CDR3 contains 14 residues. Trimming at V came to 6 bases and at J to 6 bases, leaving 7 bases not matched to a gene. This CDR3 is CASSDGTGEHGYTF. Here the CDR3 DNA reads TGTGCCAGCAGCGACGGGACAGGGGAACATGGCTACACCTTC.

This clonotype has a count of ten or more. The DNA for the CDR3 is TGTGCCAGCAGCTTGAGAGCTAGCTCCTACGAGCAGTACGTC. It specifies CASSLRASSYEQYV. The chain recombines TRBV5-5 with TRBJ2-7; D is ambiguous. V was cut by 1 base and J by 0 bases, with 8 bases left in between. CDR1 is SGHKS and CDR2 is YYEKEE in the germline V gene (reference sequence). The CDR3 has 14 residues.

This clonotype was counted only a few times. The rearrangement uses TRBV20-1 and TRBJ2-3, with D perhaps being TRBD1 or TRBD2 (5 bases each). Per the germline V gene, CDR1 is DFQATT and CDR2 is SNEGSKA (reference sequence). This CDR3 region has 15 residues. Trimming took off 2 bases at V and 1 base at J, with 13 bases between the two ends. The CDR3 loop reads CSARPRSGRTDTQYF. The DNA of the CDR3 is TGCAGTGCTAGACCCCGTTCGGGGCGCACAGATACGCAGTATTTT.

This clonotype has more than one count but fewer than ten. CDR3 nucleotides: TGTGCCAGCAGCTTAGATCCGGGGGAGGGCTACACCTTC. This gives the protein CASSLDPGEGYTF. The chain uses TRBV11-2 and TRBJ1-2; possible D gene TRBD1, 5 bases. Germline CDR1 and CDR2: SGHAT and FQNNGV. V was cut by 0 bases and J by 8 bases, with 10 bases left in between. This CDR3 has 13 amino acids. Based on the CDR3 plus reference TRBV11-2 and TRBJ1-2, the full variable domain is EAGVAQSPRYKIIEKRQSVAFWCNPISGHATLYWYQQILGQGPKLLIQFQNNGVVDDSQLPKDRFSAERLKGVDSTLKIQPAKLEDSAVYLCASSLDPGEGYTFGSGTRLTVV.

This clonotype was recorded many times. The V gene is TRBV4-3, the J gene TRBJ2-5; the D is unclear. The ends were cut back, 8 bases at V and 12 bases at J, with 19 bases in the middle. The V gene's germline CDR1 is LGHNA and CDR2 YSLEER. This CDR3 spans 12 amino acids. The CDR3 reads CASDLIWWEKYF. The CDR3 DNA is TGCGCCAGCGATCTAATCTGGTGGGAAAAGTACTTC.

This clonotype was counted between two and nine times. The rearrangement joins TRBV7-9 to TRBJ2-5; tentative D call: TRBD2 (6 bases). The V end lost 5 bases, the J end lost 0 bases, and 19 bases lay between the germline ends. There are 17 residues in the CDR3. Germline V CDR1 and CDR2: SEHNR, FQNEAQ (reference sequence). The CDR3 DNA follows: TGTGCCAGCAGCCAACCCCCTGGGGGGTCCCACCAAGAGACCCAGTACTTC. Translating it yields CASSQPPGGSHQETQYF.

This clonotype turned up a few times. The rearrangement uses TRBV2 and TRBJ1-6; D is ambiguous. Trimming left V 5 bases short and J 9 bases short, with 8 bases between. The V gene's germline CDR1 is SNHLY and CDR2 FYNNEI. The CDR3 extends over 12 amino acids. The chain's CDR3 is CASSWTTSPLHF. As DNA, the CDR3 is TGTGCCAGCAGTTGGACCACTTCACCCCTCCACTTT.

This clonotype was found a few times. In DNA form, the CDR3 reads TGCAGTGCTATTCAGGGGACCACTGAAGCTTTCTTT. Its translation is CSAIQGTTEAFF. The chain carries TRBV20-1 and TRBJ1-1; possible D gene TRBD1, 6 bases. CDR1 is DFQATT, CDR2 SNEGSKA, per germline (reference sequence). V lost 4 bases to trimming and J lost 4 bases, with 10 bases between them. This CDR3 comprises 12 residues.

This clonotype was counted at least ten times. The chain employs TRBV12-3 or TRBV12-4 and TRBJ2-7, with 9 positions matching TRBD1. The CDR3 loop spans 16 amino acids. V shed 8 bases and J 0 bases; nucleotides not matched to a gene: 11. DNA of the CDR3: TGTGCCAGCGGGGGGTTTGGGACAGGGAGCTCCTACGAGCAGTACGTC. This gives the protein CASGGFGTGSSYEQYV.

This clonotype has ten or more counts. The chain carries TRBV28 and TRBJ2-3; D remains unclear. The length of the CDR3 is 15 residues. The V end lost 3 bases, the J end lost 3 bases, and 13 bases lay between the germline ends. Germline V gene data show CDR1 as MDHEN and CDR2 as SYDVKM. CDR3 protein: CASSFGRARTDTQYF. The CDR3 DNA reads as TGTGCCAGCAGTTTCGGTAGAGCGAGAACAGATACGCAGTATTTT.

The J gene is TRBJ2-2, the V gene TRBV2; unclear D gene. The germline V and J ends were trimmed by 7 bases and 7 bases, with 10 bases remaining between them. The CDR3 has 12 residues. Per germline, CDR1 SNHLY and CDR2 FYNNEI. In DNA form, the CDR3 reads TGTGCCAGCATAACGACCTACGGGGAGCTGTTTTTT. It encodes CASITTYGELFF.

The J gene is TRBJ2-1, the V gene TRBV5-1; D possibly corresponds to TRBD2 (7 bases). Germline V gene lookup returns CDR1 SGHRS and CDR2 YFSETQ. The CDR3 is 12 residues long. Trimming took 2 bases from V and 10 from J, leaving 10 bases between them. The CDR3 nucleotides read TGCGCCAGCAGCTTTGCGGGGGCGGAGCAGTTCTTC. This encodes CASSFAGAEQFF.

This clonotype was counted only a few times. V usage is TRBV19 and J usage is TRBJ1-1; D gene ambiguous. V lost 10 bases and J lost 3, with 18 bases in between. Germline lookup yields CDR1 LNHDA and CDR2 SQIVND (reference sequence). The CDR3 runs to 14 residues. This CDR3 reads CATQTYPEDTEAFF. As DNA, the CDR3 is TGTGCCACCCAAACCTACCCCGAGGACACTGAAGCTTTCTTT.

This clonotype showed up just a few times. The chain joins TRBV20-1 to TRBJ2-1, with 9 bases matching TRBD2. The germline V gene encodes CDR1 DFQATT and CDR2 SNEGSKA (reference sequence). This CDR3 contains 15 residues. V shed 4 bases, J shed 0 bases, and the junction held 4 bases outside the gene matches. The DNA of the CDR3 is TGCAGTGCTATTTCGCGGGGGGGCTCCTACAATGAGCAGTTCTTC. Protein sequence: CSAISRGGSYNEQFF.

The gene calls are TRBV20-1 and TRBJ2-2, with a possible D match to TRBD1 (6 bases). Germline V gene sequence: CDR1 DFQATT, CDR2 SNEGSKA (reference sequence). V gave up 6 bases and J gave up 3 bases, with 32 bases separating them. This CDR3 spans 20 amino acids. The CDR3 spells CSATGAKWAQQGSYTGELFF. The CDR3 coding sequence is TGCAGTGCCACCGGGGCAAAGTGGGCTCAACAGGGATCGTACACCGGGGAGCTGTTTTTT.

This clonotype was recorded many times. This chain uses TRBV10-3 with TRBJ2-3; the D call may be TRBD1 or TRBD2 (5 bases each). The V end was cut by 6 bases, the J end by 2 bases, with 15 bases between. This CDR3 contains 15 residues. Germline-derived CDR1 and CDR2 are ENHRY and SYGVKD. CDR3: CAISPGLAPTDTQYF. In DNA form, the CDR3 reads TGTGCCATCAGCCCGGGGCTGGCCCCCACAGATACGCAGTATTTT.

Many counts were recorded for this clonotype. CDR3 sequence reads: CASSDRAGANVLTF. The DNA for the CDR3 is TGTGCCAGCAGTGACCGGGCTGGGGCCAACGTCCTGACTTTC. The V and J genes are TRBV2 and TRBJ2-6; D gene ambiguous. CDR3 size: 14 residues. V lost 3 bases and J 2 bases, leaving 5 bases between the germline ends. Per germline, CDR1 SNHLY and CDR2 FYNNEI.

This clonotype came up a few times. CDR3 coding DNA: TGCGCCAGCAGCTTGGTTTCAGGGTCTCATCAGCCCCAGCATTTT. Amino acids: CASSLVSGSHQPQHF. V and J are TRBV5-1 and TRBJ1-5; TRBD1 is a possible D gene (5 bases). This CDR3 is 15 amino acids long. CDR1 and CDR2 (germline): SGHRS, YFSETQ. Between the trimmed V and J ends, which lost 0 bases and 5 bases, there was a span of 12 bases.

This clonotype showed up many times. This chain connects TRBV4-2 to TRBJ1-2; D remains ambiguous. From germline, CDR1 is LGHNA and CDR2 YNFKEQ. Between the trimmed V and J ends, which lost 0 bases and 1 base, there was a span of 9 bases. The length of the CDR3 is 15 residues. As DNA, the CDR3 is TGTGCCAGCAGCCAAGAACCCGGGTTTAACTATGGCTACACCTTC. Translating gives CASSQEPGFNYGYTF.

This clonotype was picked up many times. The chain links TRBV3-1 to TRBJ2-2; unclear D gene. CDR1 LGHDT and CDR2 YNNKEL come from the germline V gene (reference sequence). This CDR3 contains 16 residues. V lost 1 base, J lost 1 base, and 10 bases lay in between. CDR3 sequence: CASSQVIDLNTGELFF. The DNA for the CDR3 is TGTGCCAGCAGCCAAGTAATAGACCTGAACACCGGGGAGCTGTTTTTT.

The rearrangement links TRBV4-3 to TRBJ1-1, with no clear D. Germline V gives CDR1 LGHNA, CDR2 YSLEER. Trimming took off 3 bases at V and 5 bases at J, with 10 bases between the two ends. The CDR3 is made up of 13 amino acids. The chain's CDR3 is CASSQFSGTEAFF. The DNA for the CDR3 is TGCGCCAGCAGCCAGTTTTCGGGGACTGAAGCTTTCTTT.

The chain carries TRBV11-2 and TRBJ1-1; the D is unclear. CDR1 and CDR2 (germline): SGHAT, FQNNGV. This CDR3 is 14 amino acids long. Trimming pared 4 bases from V and 5 bases from J, leaving 14 bases between. The CDR3 bases are TGTGCCAGCAGCTCCTACTCATCGCGAACTGAAGCTTTCTTT. The encoded protein is CASSSYSSRTEAFF.

Only a few counts were recorded for this clonotype. Here the CDR3 reads CASSFLPRTDIKANTEAFF. CDR3 bases: TGTGCCAGCAGCTTCCTCCCTCGTACGGATATTAAGGCGAACACTGAAGCTTTCTTT. The rearrangement uses TRBV5-4 and TRBJ1-1; D is ambiguous. Trimming took off 2 bases at V and 1 base at J, with 24 bases between the two ends. This CDR3 contains 19 residues. Per germline, CDR1 SGHNT and CDR2 YYREEE (reference sequence).

Ten or more counts support this clonotype. This chain uses TRBV5-1 with TRBJ2-1; 8 nucleotides match TRBD2. V lost 1 base to trimming and J lost 3 bases; unmatched junction nucleotides: 6. Germline assignment: CDR1 SGHRS and CDR2 YFSETQ. CDR3 size: 16 residues. The CDR3 DNA reads as TGCGCCAGCAGCTTGAATCTAGCGGGTGACTACAATGAGCAGTTCTTC. Amino acids: CASSLNLAGDYNEQFF.